The clone carrying this T cell receptor (beta chain) occurred a few times. Its antigen is not identified. The source of the sample is a study of T-cell reconstitution after alpha-beta-depleted transplantation in children. Findings of the study overall: From newly produced T cells came most of the T-cell counts and diversity one year after transplant.

The TCRbeta library incorporated unique molecular identifiers. From the PCR reads, TCRdb called clonotypes with MiXCR, one entry per CDR3 protein. The sample contains hundreds of thousands of distinct CDR3 sequences, roughly 13% of which appear only once. The V and J ends lost 8 bases and 7 bases respectively, with 16 bases between them. Germline V gene sequence: CDR1 KGHDR, CDR2 SFDVKD. The CDR3 is 13 amino acids. The source was PBMCs, mostly from graft donor cells, collected 360 days after TCRalphabeta/CD19-depleted stem cell transplant. The chain links TRBV24-1 to TRBJ2-5; no definite D call. This TCR was recovered from a male patient aged 10 to 17 who had a stem cell transplant for acute myeloid leukemia, so the T cells may come from the graft donor. The CDR3 DNA follows: TGTGCCACCACTGACCCCAATCTTCGGACCCAGTACTTC. Protein sequence: CATTDPNLRTQYF.